This T cell receptor (beta chain) was recovered during a study of cytomegalovirus exposure and HLA in healthy donors. PCR primers comprised 60 Vbeta and 13 Jbeta primers. Repertoires were generated with immunoSEQ multiplex PCR, while TCRdb's copy carries only in-frame clones and drops some. The table has about 160,000 clones, roughly 80% seen once. The CDR3 runs to 14 residues. Germline V gene data show CDR1 as SGHDT and CDR2 as YYEEEE. V was pared by 0 bases and J by 0 bases, with 7 bases between. Sequencing input: PBMCs. This TCR was recovered from a man aged 25 to 40 in good health and CMV-seronegative. The gene calls are TRBV5-6 and TRBJ2-7, with D unclear. As DNA, the CDR3 is TGTGCCAGCAGCTTGGGCAGAAGCTCCTACGAGCAGTACTTC. Protein sequence: CASSLGRSSYEQYF.